One and the same sample provided the 22 T cell receptor beta chains below, sequenced in a study of T cell repertoires and Cas9 in healthy adults. Repertoires were generated with immunoSEQ multiplex PCR, while TCRdb's copy carries only in-frame clones and drops some. This table has approximately 21,000 clones, more than 90% appearing once. The sequencing sample was made of CD4+ effector T cells (CD127+, CD25-, CD137-, CD154-) from PBMCs; culture status not recorded. The receptors were gathered from a human donor in good health.

The chain has TRBV5-1 and TRBJ1-3, with unresolved D. The V and J ends lost 0 bases and 0 bases respectively, with 7 bases between them. The CDR3 is 15 amino acids. CDR1 SGHRS and CDR2 YFSETQ come from the germline V gene. CDR3 amino acids: CASSLVGNSGNTIYF. The CDR3 DNA reads as TGCGCCAGCAGCTTGGTTGGCAACTCTGGAAACACCATATATTTT.

With respect to this clone: Other DNA sequences in the sample encode the same CDR3. V usage is TRBV18 and J usage is TRBJ1-2; 8 bases map to TRBD1. Trimming at V came to 5 bases and at J to 3 bases, leaving 8 bases not matched to a gene. The V gene's germline CDR1 is KGHSH and CDR2 LQKENI. CDR3 length: 15 residues. CDR3 sequence: CASSTVTGDDYGYTF. CDR3 nucleotide sequence: TGTGCCAGCTCAACAGTGACAGGGGATGACTATGGCTACACCTTC.

The chain couples TRBV10-1 to TRBJ2-7; D is undetermined. The CDR3 runs 11 residues. Germline assignment: CDR1 WNHNN and CDR2 SYGVQD (reference sequence). V was shortened by 8 bases and J by 4 bases, with 9 bases between the two germline ends. The CDR3 region has the DNA TGCGCCAGCGCGAATCTATACGAGCAGTACTTC. Translating it yields CASANLYEQYF.

The chain recombines TRBV7-6 with TRBJ1-5; D call uncertain. Trimming removed 1 base at V and 9 bases at J, with 16 bases between. CDR3 length: 15 residues. Looked up from germline, CDR1 is SGHVS and CDR2 is FNYEAQ. The DNA of the CDR3 is TGTGCCAGCAGCTTAGTGGGGAGGAGTGTAGGGCCCCAGCATTTT. This translates into CASSLVGRSVGPQHF.

The chain uses TRBV27 and TRBJ1-4, with D possibly TRBD1 on 6 matching bases. Germline V gene sequence: CDR1 MNHEY, CDR2 SMNVEV (reference sequence). CDR3 size: 14 residues. Trimming removed 3 bases from V and 8 bases from J, with 13 bases in between. The CDR3 spells CASSFQGFGEKLFF. The CDR3 DNA reads as TGTGCCAGCAGTTTCCAGGGGTTCGGAGAAAAACTGTTTTTT.

The chain employs TRBV19 and TRBJ2-3; unclear D gene. The CDR3 length is 13 residues. Per germline, CDR1 LNHDA and CDR2 SQIVND (reference sequence). Trimming took off 1 base at V and 3 bases at J, with 5 bases between the two ends. CDR3 bases: TGTGCCAGTAGTATAGGGAGTACAGATACGCAGTATTTT. It is translated as CASSIGSTDTQYF.

The genes are TRBV5-5 and TRBJ2-2; D could derive from TRBD1 or TRBD2 (5 bases each). CDR3 length: 17 residues. Looked up from germline, CDR1 is SGHKS and CDR2 is YYEKEE (reference sequence). V lost 4 bases and J 3 bases, leaving 19 bases between the germline ends. This CDR3 is CASSPEMGVSYTGELFF. The CDR3, as DNA: TGTGCCAGCAGCCCCGAGATGGGGGTTAGCTACACCGGGGAGCTGTTTTTT.

This chain uses TRBV10-3 with TRBJ2-3, with TRBD1 matching over 8 bases. From germline, CDR1 is ENHRY and CDR2 SYGVKD. V shed 10 bases and J 4 bases; nucleotides not matched to a gene: 7. CDR3 length equals 13 residues. The CDR3 region has the DNA TGTGCCACCGGACAGGGATTGGCAGATACGCAGTATTTT. It translates to CATGQGLADTQYF.

The chain is built from TRBV7-9 and TRBJ2-1; maybe TRBD1 (6 bases). CDR3 length: 13 amino acids. V lost 9 bases, J lost 0 bases, and 9 bases lay in between. Germline V gene lookup returns CDR1 SEHNR and CDR2 FQNEAQ (reference sequence). The chain's CDR3 is CASEQGSYNEQFF. Written as DNA, the CDR3 is TGTGCCAGTGAACAGGGCTCCTACAATGAGCAGTTCTTC.

The chain links TRBV7-6 to TRBJ2-2; D gene unclear. V lost 5 bases and J 1 base, leaving 8 bases between the germline ends. The CDR3 spans 14 residues. Germline V lookup: CDR1 SGHVS, CDR2 FNYEAQ. CDR3 region: CASSILGNTGELFF. CDR3 coding DNA: TGTGCCAGCAGCATTTTGGGGAACACCGGGGAGCTGTTTTTT. The full variable domain, rest sourced from reference TRBV7-6 and TRBJ2-2, is GAGVSQSPRYKVTKRGQDVALRCDPISGHVSLYWYRQALGQGPEFLTYFNYEAQQDKSGLPNDRFSAERPEGSISTLTIQRTEQRDSAMYRCASSILGNTGELFFGEGSRLTVL.

This clone appeared a few times. The rearrangement links TRBV6-6 to TRBJ2-4, with TRBD1 matching over 10 bases. This CDR3 has 16 amino acids. Germline V lookup: CDR1 MNHNY, CDR2 SVGAGI (reference sequence). V was clipped by 5 bases and J by 6 bases; unmatched bases: 10. The CDR3 DNA reads TGTGCCAGCAGTCGCGGACAGGGGGAAGGGGGAAACATTCAGTACTTC. This gives the protein CASSRGQGEGGNIQYF.

This clone was recorded only once. In DNA, the CDR3 is TGTGCCAGCTCCCCCACTCCTTATATGGCTTACGAGCAGTACTTC. Encoded protein: CASSPTPYMAYEQYF. This chain uses TRBV2 with TRBJ2-7; D is uncertain. Per the germline V gene, CDR1 is SNHLY and CDR2 is FYNNEI. The CDR3 has 15 amino acids. Deletions cut 8 bases from V and 4 bases from J, with 21 bases between.

The V gene is TRBV4-2, the J gene TRBJ2-2, with D possibly TRBD2 on 6 matching bases. Germline loops: CDR1 LGHNA, CDR2 YNFKEQ. Trimming removed 8 bases at V and 1 base at J, with 14 bases between. CDR3 size: 15 residues. This CDR3 is CASAKEGLNTGELFF. The CDR3 DNA sequence: TGTGCCAGCGCGAAGGAGGGGTTGAACACCGGGGAGCTGTTTTTT.

The chain employs TRBV19 and TRBJ2-3, with 8 bases that match TRBD2. Germline trimming cut 3 bases from V and 3 bases from J; bases unmatched to any gene: 5. This CDR3 region has 15 residues. The germline V gene has CDR1 LNHDA and CDR2 SQIVND (reference sequence). CDR3 loop: CASSIPGTSTDTQYF. CDR3 in DNA: TGTGCCAGTAGTATCCCCGGGACTAGTACAGATACGCAGTATTTT.

The gene calls are TRBV5-1 and TRBJ2-5, with D unresolved. This CDR3 has 12 amino acids. Trimming stripped 0 bases from V and 5 bases from J, with 5 bases between. The germline gives CDR1 SGHRS, CDR2 YFSETQ. CDR3: CASSLVRETQYF. CDR3 sequence (DNA): TGCGCCAGCAGCTTGGTTCGGGAGACCCAGTACTTC.

This chain connects TRBV29-1 to TRBJ2-6; D uncertain. CDR1 and CDR2 (germline): SQVTM, ANQGSEA. The ends were cut back, 5 bases at V and 0 bases at J, with 8 bases in the middle. The CDR3 totals 14 residues. In DNA form, the CDR3 reads TGCAGCGTTTTTCTCAGCTCTGGGGCCAACGTCCTGACTTTC. It yields the protein CSVFLSSGANVLTF.

The chain carries TRBV2 and TRBJ2-5; 9 nucleotides agree with TRBD1. The CDR3 is made up of 16 amino acids. Germline V CDR1 and CDR2: SNHLY, FYNNEI. V gave up 8 bases and J gave up 6 bases; unmatched junction bases: 16. The CDR3 nucleotides are TGTGCCAGCCGGGGACAGGGAGTATCGTTTAGACAGACCCAGTACTTC. Protein product: CASRGQGVSFRQTQYF.

This rearrangement joins TRBV5-5 to TRBJ1-6; TRBD1 matches 8 bases. From germline, CDR1 is SGHKS and CDR2 YYEKEE (reference sequence). CDR3 length equals 14 residues. Trimming took 2 bases from V and 9 from J; bases not matched to a gene: 4. The CDR3 sequence: CASSFQDRVSPLHF. The CDR3 DNA reads TGTGCCAGCAGCTTCCAGGACAGGGTTTCACCCCTCCACTTT. Full variable domain (missing parts from reference TRBV5-5 and TRBJ1-6): DAGVTQSPTHLIKTRGQQVTLRCSPISGHKSVSWYQQVLGQGPQFIFQYYEKEERGRGNFPDRFSARQFPNYSSELNVNALLLGDSALYLCASSFQDRVSPLHFGNGTRLTVT.

V and J are TRBV7-8 and TRBJ2-4; no clear D. The CDR3 contains 16 residues. The germline CDR1 and CDR2 sequences are SGHVS and FQNEAQ. Deletions cut 4 bases from V and 8 bases from J, with 21 bases between. CDR3 loop: CASSYGRAARIDIQYF. In nucleotides, the CDR3 is TGTGCCAGCAGCTACGGGCGAGCAGCCCGAATTGACATTCAGTACTTC.

This chain's CDR3 is CASSSRGAGYTF. CDR3 nucleotide sequence: TGTGCCAGCAGTTCCCGGGGTGCTGGCTACACCTTC. The J gene is TRBJ1-2, the V gene TRBV6-5; D unresolved. Trimming left V 4 bases short and J 7 bases short, with 10 bases between. Germline V gene sequence: CDR1 MNHEY, CDR2 SVGAGI. The CDR3 extends over 12 amino acids.

The V and J genes are TRBV6-1 and TRBJ1-6; 7 bases are shared with TRBD1. The germline V gene has CDR1 MNHNS and CDR2 SASEGT. The CDR3 loop spans 15 amino acids. J lost 5 bases, V lost 5 bases, and 6 bases had no gene match. CDR3 protein: CASSSRTGDNSPLHF. The CDR3 nucleotides are TGTGCCAGCAGTTCGCGAACAGGGGATAATTCACCCCTCCACTTT.

The V gene is TRBV5-1, the J gene TRBJ1-3; D remains unclear. V shed 4 bases and J shed 0 bases, with 14 bases lying between them. The CDR3 runs to 16 residues. Germline CDR1 SGHRS, CDR2 YFSETQ. The CDR3 reads CASSEGTLSSGNTIYF. The CDR3 DNA is TGCGCCAGCAGCGAGGGAACTCTGAGCTCTGGAAACACCATATATTTT.